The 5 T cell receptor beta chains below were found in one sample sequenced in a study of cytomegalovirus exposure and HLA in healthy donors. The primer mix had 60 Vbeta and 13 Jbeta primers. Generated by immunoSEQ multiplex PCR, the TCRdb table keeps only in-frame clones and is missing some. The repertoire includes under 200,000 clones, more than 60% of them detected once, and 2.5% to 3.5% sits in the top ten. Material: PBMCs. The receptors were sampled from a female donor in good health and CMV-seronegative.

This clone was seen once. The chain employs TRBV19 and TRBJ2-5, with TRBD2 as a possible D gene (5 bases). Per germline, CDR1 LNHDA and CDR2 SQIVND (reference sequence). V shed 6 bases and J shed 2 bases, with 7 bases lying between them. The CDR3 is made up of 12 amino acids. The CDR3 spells CASRTGQETQYF. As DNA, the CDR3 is TGTGCCAGTAGGACGGGGCAAGAGACCCAGTACTTC.

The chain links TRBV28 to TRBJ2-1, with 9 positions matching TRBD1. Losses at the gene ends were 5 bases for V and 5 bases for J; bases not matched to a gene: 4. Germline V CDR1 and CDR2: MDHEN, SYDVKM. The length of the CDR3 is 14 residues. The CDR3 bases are TGTGCCAGCAGTCCGGGACAGGGCAACAATGAGCAGTTCTTC. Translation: CASSPGQGNNEQFF.

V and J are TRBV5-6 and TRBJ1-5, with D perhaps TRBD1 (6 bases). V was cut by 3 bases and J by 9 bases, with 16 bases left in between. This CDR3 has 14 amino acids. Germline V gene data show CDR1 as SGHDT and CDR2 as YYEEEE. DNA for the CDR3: TGTGCCAGCAGCTCACAGGGACAAATTCGGCCCCAGCATTTT. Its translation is CASSSQGQIRPQHF.

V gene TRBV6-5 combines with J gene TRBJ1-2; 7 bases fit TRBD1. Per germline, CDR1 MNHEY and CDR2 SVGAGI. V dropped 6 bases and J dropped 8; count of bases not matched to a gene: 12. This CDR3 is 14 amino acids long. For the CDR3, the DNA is TGTGCCAGCAGACCAAGACAGGGCCAGGGCGGCTACACCTTC. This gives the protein CASRPRQGQGGYTF.

The CDR3 loop reads CASSLPYRINLIWNTGELFF. Here the CDR3 DNA reads TGTGCCAGCAGTTTGCCCTACAGGATAAATCTTATCTGGAACACCGGGGAGCTGTTTTTT. The chain uses TRBV28 and TRBJ2-2, with D maybe TRBD1 (5 bases). Germline V gene lookup returns CDR1 MDHEN and CDR2 SYDVKM. This CDR3 is built from 20 residues. V was pared by 3 bases and J by 1 base, with 24 bases between. Combining the CDR3 with reference TRBV28 and TRBJ2-2 gives the whole variable domain DVKVTQSSRYLVKRTGEKVFLECVQDMDHENMFWYRQDPGLGLRLIYFSYDVKMKEKGDIPEGYSVSREKKERFSLILESASTNQTSMYLCASSLPYRINLIWNTGELFFGEGSRLTVL.